This paragraph reports one T cell receptor (beta chain). Antigen unknown. These data are taken from a study of cytomegalovirus exposure and HLA in healthy donors. CDR3 length: 15 residues. V lost 4 bases to trimming and J lost 8 bases; unmatched junction nucleotides: 11. Germline V gives CDR1 MDHEN, CDR2 SYDVKM. Primers included in the PCR were 60 Vbeta and 13 Jbeta primers. Libraries were prepared by immunoSEQ multiplex PCR; TCRdb keeps only in-frame clonotypes and omits some of them. This table holds about 130,000 clones, over 70% found once. Samples came from healthy bone marrow donors. Study-level points and caveats: CMV serostatus was the only recorded immune exposure for donors. 87-base-pair reads could not separate some V segments, including TRBV6-2 and TRBV6-3.

The clonotype originates from a woman aged 45-60 years in good health and CMV-seronegative. V usage is TRBV28 and J usage is TRBJ2-1; 7 bases match TRBD2. Sequences were obtained from PBMCs. CDR3 in DNA: TGTGCCAGCAGTTCCCGTTTATGGGGGAGGGATGAGCAGTTCTTC. Amino acid sequence: CASSSRLWGRDEQFF.